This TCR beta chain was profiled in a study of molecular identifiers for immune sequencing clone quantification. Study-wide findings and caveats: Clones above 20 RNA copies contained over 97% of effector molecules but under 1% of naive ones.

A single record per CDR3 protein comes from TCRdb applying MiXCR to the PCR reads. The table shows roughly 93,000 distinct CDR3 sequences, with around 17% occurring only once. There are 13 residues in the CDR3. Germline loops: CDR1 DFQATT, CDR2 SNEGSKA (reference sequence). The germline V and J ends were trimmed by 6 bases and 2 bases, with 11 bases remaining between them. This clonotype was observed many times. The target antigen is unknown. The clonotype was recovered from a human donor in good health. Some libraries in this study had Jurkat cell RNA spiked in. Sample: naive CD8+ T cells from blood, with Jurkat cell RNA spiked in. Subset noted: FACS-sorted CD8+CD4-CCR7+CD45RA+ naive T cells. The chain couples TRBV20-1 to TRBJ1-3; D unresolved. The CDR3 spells CSATITPGNTIYF. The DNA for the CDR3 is TGCAGTGCCACCATCACCCCTGGAAACACCATATATTTT.